Listed below are T cell receptor beta chains from one sample, sequenced in a study of blood T cell repertoires in COVID-19. The protocol was immunoSEQ multiplex PCR, while the TCRdb copy is restricted to in-frame clones and leaves out a portion. The repertoire holds roughly 19,000 clones, about 87% seen once, with 5% in the top ten. Material: PBMCs or T cells enriched from blood (not recorded which). These receptors were taken from a woman aged 25 to 39 who had recovered from COVID-19. Each CDR3 is given with its conserved first and last residue. Each record gives: V gene, J gene, D gene, clone size, CDR3 protein, CDR3 DNA. D genes are given only for firm matches. Only some rows state a clone size, as once, few, many or a class for expanded clones.

v_call: TRBV15; j_call: TRBJ1-2; d_call: NA; clone_size: NA; cdr3_aa: CATRPEGDYYGYTF; cdr3_nt: TGTGCCACCAGACCAGAAGGGGACTACTATGGCTACACCTTC
v_call: TRBV11-2; j_call: TRBJ1-2; d_call: NA; clone_size: few; cdr3_aa: CASSPVRKGGQGGGYTF; cdr3_nt: TGTGCCAGCAGCCCCGTCAGAAAGGGCGGCCAAGGGGGTGGCTACACCTTC
v_call: TRBV19; j_call: TRBJ1-5; d_call: TRBD1; clone_size: NA; cdr3_aa: CASSIAWGQGGQPQHF; cdr3_nt: TGTGCCAGTAGTATAGCTTGGGGACAGGGGGGTCAGCCCCAGCATTTT
v_call: TRBV18; j_call: TRBJ2-5; d_call: NA; clone_size: NA; cdr3_aa: CASSPNQETQYF; cdr3_nt: TGTGCCAGCTCACCCAACCAAGAGACCCAGTACTTC
v_call: TRBV18; j_call: TRBJ2-7; d_call: NA; clone_size: once; cdr3_aa: CASSPLQGYNEQYF; cdr3_nt: TGTGCCAGCTCACCACTTCAGGGCTACAACGAGCAGTACTTC
v_call: TRBV27; j_call: TRBJ2-5; d_call: TRBD2; clone_size: NA; cdr3_aa: CASSSPQRGAGETQYF; cdr3_nt: TGTGCCAGCAGTTCCCCACAGCGGGGGGCGGGGGAGACCCAGTACTTC
v_call: TRBV10-3; j_call: TRBJ2-3; d_call: NA; clone_size: NA; cdr3_aa: CAISTTGPPDTQYF; cdr3_nt: TGTGCCATCAGTACAACAGGGCCTCCAGATACGCAGTATTTT
v_call: TRBV2; j_call: TRBJ2-1; d_call: TRBD1; clone_size: few; cdr3_aa: CASSDTGQGNNEQFF; cdr3_nt: TGTGCCAGCAGTGATACGGGACAGGGGAACAATGAGCAGTTCTTC
v_call: TRBV27; j_call: TRBJ2-5; d_call: TRBD2; clone_size: few; cdr3_aa: CASSLSASGGPDQETQYF; cdr3_nt: TGTGCCAGCAGTTTATCGGCTAGCGGGGGGCCAGACCAAGAGACCCAGTACTTC
v_call: TRBV6-6; j_call: TRBJ1-6; d_call: NA; clone_size: NA; cdr3_aa: CASRSSSGSYNSPLHF; cdr3_nt: TGTGCCAGCAGGTCCTCGTCGGGATCCTATAATTCACCCCTCCACTTT
v_call: TRBV5-6; j_call: TRBJ1-2; d_call: TRBD1; clone_size: NA; cdr3_aa: CASKGTEYYGYTF; cdr3_nt: TGTGCCAGCAAGGGGACAGAATACTATGGCTACACCTTC
v_call: TRBV9; j_call: TRBJ2-2; d_call: NA; clone_size: NA; cdr3_aa: CASSEKTRTTGELFF; cdr3_nt: TGTGCCAGCAGCGAAAAGACTAGGACCACCGGGGAGCTGTTTTTT